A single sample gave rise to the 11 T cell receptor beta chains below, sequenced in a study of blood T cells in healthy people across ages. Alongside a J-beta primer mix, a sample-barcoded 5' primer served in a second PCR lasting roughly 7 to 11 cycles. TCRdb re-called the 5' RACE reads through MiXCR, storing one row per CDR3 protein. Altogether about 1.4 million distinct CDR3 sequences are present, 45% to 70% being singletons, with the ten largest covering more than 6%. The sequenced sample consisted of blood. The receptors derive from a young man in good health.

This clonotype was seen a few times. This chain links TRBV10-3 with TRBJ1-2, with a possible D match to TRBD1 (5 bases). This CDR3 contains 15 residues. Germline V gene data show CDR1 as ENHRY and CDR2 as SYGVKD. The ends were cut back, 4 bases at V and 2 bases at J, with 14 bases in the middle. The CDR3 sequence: CAISVNQGFNYGYTF. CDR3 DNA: TGTGCCATCAGTGTTAACCAGGGATTCAACTATGGCTACACCTTC.

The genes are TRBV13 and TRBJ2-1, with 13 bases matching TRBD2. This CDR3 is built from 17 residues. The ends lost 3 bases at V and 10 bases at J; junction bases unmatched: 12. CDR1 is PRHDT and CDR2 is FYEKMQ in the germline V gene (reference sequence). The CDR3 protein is CASSFTSGRAAPTEQFF. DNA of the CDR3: TGTGCCAGCAGCTTTACTAGCGGGAGGGCTGCTCCTACGGAGCAGTTCTTC.

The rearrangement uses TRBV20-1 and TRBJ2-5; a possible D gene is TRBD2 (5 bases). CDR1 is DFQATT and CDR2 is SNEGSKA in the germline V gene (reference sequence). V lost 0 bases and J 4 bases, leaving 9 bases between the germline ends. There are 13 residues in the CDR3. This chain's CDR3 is CSARDTGIETQYF. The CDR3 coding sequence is TGCAGTGCTAGAGATACCGGGATAGAGACCCAGTACTTC.

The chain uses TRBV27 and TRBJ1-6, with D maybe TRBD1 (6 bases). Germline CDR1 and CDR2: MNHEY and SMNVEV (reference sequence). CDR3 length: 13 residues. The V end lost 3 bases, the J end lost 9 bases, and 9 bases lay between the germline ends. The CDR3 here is CASSLVGGSPLHF. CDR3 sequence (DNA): TGTGCCAGCAGTTTGGTAGGGGGTTCACCCCTCCACTTT.

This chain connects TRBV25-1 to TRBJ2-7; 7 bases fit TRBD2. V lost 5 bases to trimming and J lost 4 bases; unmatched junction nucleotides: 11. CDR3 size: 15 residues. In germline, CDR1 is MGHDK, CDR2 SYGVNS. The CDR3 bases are TGTGCCAGCAGTACCCTAACTAGCGCGAATTACGAGCAGTACTTC. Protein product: CASSTLTSANYEQYF.

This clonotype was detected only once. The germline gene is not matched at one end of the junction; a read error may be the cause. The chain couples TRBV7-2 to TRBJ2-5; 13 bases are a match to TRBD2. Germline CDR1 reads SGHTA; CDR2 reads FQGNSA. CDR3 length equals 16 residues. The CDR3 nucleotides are TGTGCCAGCAGCTTCGGACTAGCGGGGGCCCAAGAGACCCGGTACTTC. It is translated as CASSFGLAGAQETRYF.

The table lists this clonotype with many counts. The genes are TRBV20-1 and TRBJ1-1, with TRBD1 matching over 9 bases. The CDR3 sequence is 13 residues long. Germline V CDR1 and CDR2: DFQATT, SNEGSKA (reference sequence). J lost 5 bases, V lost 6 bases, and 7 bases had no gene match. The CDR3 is CSAETGGGTEAFF. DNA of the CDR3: TGCAGTGCCGAGACAGGGGGAGGAACTGAAGCTTTCTTT.

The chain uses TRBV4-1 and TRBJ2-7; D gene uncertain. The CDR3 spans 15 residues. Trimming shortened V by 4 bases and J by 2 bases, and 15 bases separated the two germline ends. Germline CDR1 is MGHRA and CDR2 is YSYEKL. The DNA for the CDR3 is TGCGCCAGCAGCCGCGAGGCGTCGAAAGCCTACGAGCAGTACTTC. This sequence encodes CASSREASKAYEQYF.

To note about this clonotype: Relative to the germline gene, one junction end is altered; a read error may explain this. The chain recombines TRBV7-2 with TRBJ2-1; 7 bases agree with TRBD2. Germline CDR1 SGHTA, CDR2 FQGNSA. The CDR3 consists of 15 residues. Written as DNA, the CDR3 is TGTGCCAGCAGCCCCCAAGCGGGGACTAATTATGAGAAGTTCTTC. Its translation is CASSPQAGTNYEKFF.

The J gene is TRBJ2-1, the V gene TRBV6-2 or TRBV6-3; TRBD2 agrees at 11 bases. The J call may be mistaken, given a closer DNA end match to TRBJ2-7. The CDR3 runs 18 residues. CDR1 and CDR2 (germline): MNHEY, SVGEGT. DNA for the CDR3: TGTGCCAGCAGTTTTCGGACTAGCGGGTTGAGCTCCTACAATGAGCAGTACTTC. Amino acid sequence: CASSFRTSGLSSYNEQYF.

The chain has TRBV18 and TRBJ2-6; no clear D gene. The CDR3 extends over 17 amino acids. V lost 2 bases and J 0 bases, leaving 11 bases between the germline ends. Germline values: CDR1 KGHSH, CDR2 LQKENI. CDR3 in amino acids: CASSPLKLSSGANVLTF. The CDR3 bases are TGTGCCAGCTCACCATTGAAATTATCCTCTGGGGCCAACGTCCTGACTTTC.